These T cell receptor beta chains were read from a single sample in a study of shared clonotypes between healthy human individuals. Repertoires were generated with immunoSEQ multiplex PCR, while TCRdb's copy carries only in-frame clones and drops some. Of 520,000 or so clones in the sample, 75% to 85% were seen once. The specimen was PBMCs. These receptor sequences come from a woman in her thirties or forties in good health. Some clones in this sample may be carry-over from other donors' samples. CDR3s include the opening cysteine and the closing phenylalanine or tryptophan. Each record gives: V gene, CDR3 protein.

v_call: TRBV6-5; cdr3_aa: CASSRQDPSYEQYF
v_call: TRBV2; cdr3_aa: CASNGPQYF
v_call: TRBV18; cdr3_aa: CASSPPGRVETEAFF
v_call: TRBV6-1; cdr3_aa: CASSEIGADTQYF
v_call: TRBV27; cdr3_aa: CASSLSPSGHPSLSSYNEQFF
v_call: TRBV2; cdr3_aa: CASKNRDTGVGNEQFF
v_call: TRBV2; cdr3_aa: CASKGTSGSQETQYF
v_call: TRBV15; cdr3_aa: CATSPNRVGGEAFF
v_call: TRBV12-2; cdr3_aa: CASRLAVVSQETQYF
v_call: TRBV20-1; cdr3_aa: CSASTLYGYTF
v_call: TRBV27; cdr3_aa: CASSLSSGSYEQYF
v_call: TRBV29-1; cdr3_aa: CSVDGARETQYF
v_call: TRBV7-9; cdr3_aa: CASSTQGTAFF
v_call: TRBV7-2; cdr3_aa: CASSPRGQLGYTF
v_call: TRBV28; cdr3_aa: CASSQGSGRSYGYTF
v_call: TRBV10-3; cdr3_aa: CAISGRGYNEQFF
v_call: TRBV5-1; cdr3_aa: CASSSNYEQYF
v_call: TRBV30; cdr3_aa: CAWARDREVTFSGANVLTF
v_call: TRBV5-5; cdr3_aa: CASSSGLAVSYEQYF
v_call: TRBV4-1; cdr3_aa: CASSQDWGLRYSNYGYTF
v_call: TRBV28; cdr3_aa: CASSYPGRGFPYEQYF
v_call: TRBV4-1; cdr3_aa: CASSQDWFKGDQNLF
v_call: TRBV6-5; cdr3_aa: CASSYEGWGVDEQYF
v_call: TRBV19; cdr3_aa: CASQRDNEQFF
v_call: TRBV4-1; cdr3_aa: CASSHLTGALGPYEQYF
v_call: TRBV27; cdr3_aa: CASSSRRGTQETQYF